This T cell receptor (beta chain) was captured by sequencing in a study of control samples from healthy donors and cancer patients. Here immunoSEQ multiplex PCR was the method, and the copy in TCRdb shows in-frame clones only, minus some. The table includes 210,000 or so clones, roughly nine tenths detected once. V shed 4 bases and J shed 4 bases, with 22 bases lying between them. The germline CDR1 and CDR2 sequences are SGHDN and FVKESK. This CDR3 has 17 amino acids. The chain couples TRBV14 to TRBJ1-2, with D perhaps matching TRBD1 (6 bases). The sample was blood. The TCR originated in a man younger than 45 in good health. In DNA, the CDR3 is TGTGCCAGCAGCCCTGGAGCAGGGGAACGCTTAAGCTATGGCTACACCTTC. This encodes CASSPGAGERLSYGYTF.